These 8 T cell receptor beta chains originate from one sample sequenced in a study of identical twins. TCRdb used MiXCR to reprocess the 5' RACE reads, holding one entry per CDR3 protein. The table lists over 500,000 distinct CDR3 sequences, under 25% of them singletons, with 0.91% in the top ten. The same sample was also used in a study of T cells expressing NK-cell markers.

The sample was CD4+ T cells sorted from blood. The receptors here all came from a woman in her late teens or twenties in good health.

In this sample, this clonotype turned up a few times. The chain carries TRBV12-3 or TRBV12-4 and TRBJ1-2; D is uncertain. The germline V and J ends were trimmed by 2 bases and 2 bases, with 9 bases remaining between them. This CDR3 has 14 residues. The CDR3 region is CASSLSRRNYGYTF. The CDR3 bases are TGTGCCAGCAGTTTAAGCCGGCGGAACTATGGCTACACCTTC.

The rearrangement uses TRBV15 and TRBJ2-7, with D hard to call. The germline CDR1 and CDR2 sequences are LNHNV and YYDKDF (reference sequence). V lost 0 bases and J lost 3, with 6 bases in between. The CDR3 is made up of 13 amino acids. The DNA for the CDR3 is TGTGCCACCAGCAGAGAGCCGTTCTACGAGCAGTACTTC. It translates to CATSREPFYEQYF.

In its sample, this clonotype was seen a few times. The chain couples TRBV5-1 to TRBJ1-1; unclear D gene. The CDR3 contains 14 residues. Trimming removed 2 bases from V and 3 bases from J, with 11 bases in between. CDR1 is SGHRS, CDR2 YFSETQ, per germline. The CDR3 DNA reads TGCGCCAGCAGCTTCCGGATGGAGGACACTGAAGCTTTCTTT. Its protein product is CASSFRMEDTEAFF.

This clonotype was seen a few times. CDR3 bases: TGCAGCGTTGATAAACAGCAGAACACTGAAGCTTTCTTT. This gives the protein CSVDKQQNTEAFF. V is TRBV29-1 and J is TRBJ1-1; D remains unclear. Germline V gives CDR1 SQVTM, CDR2 ANQGSEA. The CDR3 is made up of 13 amino acids. Trimming took off 3 bases at V and 1 base at J, with 9 bases between the two ends.

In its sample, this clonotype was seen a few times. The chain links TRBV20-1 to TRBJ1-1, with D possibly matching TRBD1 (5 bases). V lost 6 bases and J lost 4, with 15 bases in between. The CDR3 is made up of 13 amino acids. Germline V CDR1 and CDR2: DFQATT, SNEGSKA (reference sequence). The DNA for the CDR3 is TGCAGTGCAGATTCCGCTGGGGGCACTGAAGCTTTCTTT. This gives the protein CSADSAGGTEAFF.

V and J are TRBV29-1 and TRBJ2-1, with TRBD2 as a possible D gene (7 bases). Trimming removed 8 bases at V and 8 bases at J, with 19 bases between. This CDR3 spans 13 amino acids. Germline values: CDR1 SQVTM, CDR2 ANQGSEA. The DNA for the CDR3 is TGCAGCTTACGAGGGGGGACTAACGATGAGCAGTTCTTC. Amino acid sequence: CSLRGGTNDEQFF.

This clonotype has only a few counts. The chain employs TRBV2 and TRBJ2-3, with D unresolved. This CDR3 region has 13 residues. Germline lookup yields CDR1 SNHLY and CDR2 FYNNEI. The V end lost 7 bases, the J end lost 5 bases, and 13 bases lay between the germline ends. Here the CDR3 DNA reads TGTGCCAGCACCCTATTAGGTGGAGATACGCAGTATTTT. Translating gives CASTLLGGDTQYF.

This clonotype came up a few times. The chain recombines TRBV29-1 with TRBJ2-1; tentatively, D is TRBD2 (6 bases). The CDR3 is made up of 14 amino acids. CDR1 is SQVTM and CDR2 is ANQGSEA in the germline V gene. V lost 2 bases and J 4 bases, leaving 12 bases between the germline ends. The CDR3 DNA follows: TGCAGCGTTGAACGGACTAATGGTTACAATGAGCAGTTCTTC. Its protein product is CSVERTNGYNEQFF.